The clone carrying this T cell receptor (beta chain) was observed a handful of times. No antigen is known for it. CDR1 and CDR2 (germline): LNHDA, SQIVND (reference sequence). V lost 6 bases and J lost 6, with 18 bases in between. This CDR3 has 15 amino acids. A second roughly 6 to 11 cycle PCR used barcoded and J-beta primers. TCRdb itself ran the 5' RACE reads through MiXCR, one entry per CDR3 protein. The top ten clones hold 23% of a sample with some 1,800,000 distinct CDR3 sequences, about 39% of them seen once. This entry comes from a study of blood T cells in healthy people across ages. Turning to the study itself: The capture of about one barcoded beta molecule per two T cells was achieved by template switching.

Whole-study findings and limits: Compared with aged donors, long-lived donors showed fewer expanded clones, suggesting selection.

The chain employs TRBV19 and TRBJ2-4; D is possibly TRBD1 or TRBD2 (5 bases each). This receptor was taken from a human donor in good health. Sequenced: blood. CDR3 coding DNA: TGTGCCAGTAGGCCCCGAATTGGGGGTTCAAACATTCAGTACTTC. This sequence encodes CASRPRIGGSNIQYF.